Below are 16 T cell receptor beta chains sequenced from a single sample in a study of Graves' ophthalmopathy and Graves' hyperthyroidism. Using RNA transcripts, the TCR beta CDR3 regions were amplified. First-round RT-PCR relied on HTBI primers, and a second-round multiplex PCR came next. MiXCR, applied by TCRdb to the multiplex PCR reads, yields one record per CDR3 protein. Here the sample spans about 500,000 distinct CDR3 sequences, approximately 14% being singletons. Input material: blood. These receptors were collected from a woman in her 30s with Graves' ophthalmopathy.

A few counts support this clonotype. The J gene is TRBJ2-2, the V gene TRBV24-1; unclear D gene. The ends were cut back, 4 bases at V and 5 bases at J, with 7 bases in the middle. The length of the CDR3 is 13 residues. The germline gives CDR1 KGHDR, CDR2 SFDVKD. CDR3 region: CATSEDLTGELFF. The CDR3 DNA sequence: TGTGCCACCAGTGAGGATCTAACCGGGGAGCTGTTTTTT.

This clonotype was picked up many times. The J gene is TRBJ1-2, the V gene TRBV19, with D possibly TRBD1 on 5 matching bases. Trimming took 7 bases from V and 8 from J, leaving 17 bases between them. Germline values: CDR1 LNHDA, CDR2 SQIVND (reference sequence). The CDR3 loop spans 13 amino acids. The CDR3 bases are TGTGCCAGTACCGCCGAGGCCAGGGCAGGCTACACCTTC. Amino acids: CASTAEARAGYTF.

This clonotype has at least ten counts. The chain links TRBV27 to TRBJ2-2, with D hard to call. V lost 3 bases and J lost 1, with 9 bases in between. The CDR3 totals 15 residues. The germline V gene encodes CDR1 MNHEY and CDR2 SMNVEV (reference sequence). The CDR3 DNA is TGTGCCAGCAGTTTGGTTTGGCAGAACACCGGGGAGCTGTTTTTT. As protein: CASSLVWQNTGELFF.

There are many counts of this clonotype. V is TRBV13 and J is TRBJ1-1, with TRBD1 as a possible D gene (5 bases). CDR1 is PRHDT, CDR2 FYEKMQ, per germline (reference sequence). V dropped 5 bases and J dropped 5 bases, with 18 bases sitting between them. CDR3 length: 15 amino acids. The CDR3 bases are TGTGCCAGCAGCCTCGCAGGGTCGCCCGGGACTGAAGCTTTCTTT. The encoded protein is CASSLAGSPGTEAFF.

With regard to this clonotype: This may stem from a read error, because a much larger clone lies one nucleotide away. This chain connects TRBV2 to TRBJ1-6; D ambiguous. Per germline, CDR1 SNHLY and CDR2 FYNNEI. The CDR3 spans 15 residues. The CDR3, as DNA: TGTGCCAGCAGTGTAGAGGGAGGTCGCAATTCACACCTCCACTTT. Protein: CASSVEGGRNSHLHF.

The J gene is TRBJ2-2, the V gene TRBV4-1; 8 bases are shared with TRBD2. V dropped 0 bases and J dropped 3; count of bases not matched to a gene: 21. Germline values: CDR1 MGHRA, CDR2 YSYEKL. This CDR3 contains 22 residues. The chain's CDR3 is CASSQDLWSIGKLADYTGELFF. CDR3 sequence (DNA): TGCGCCAGCAGCCAAGATCTTTGGAGTATCGGTAAACTAGCGGACTACACCGGGGAGCTGTTTTTT.

This clonotype was recorded at least ten times. This chain connects TRBV11-2 to TRBJ2-2; 11 nucleotides match TRBD2. CDR3 length equals 16 residues. The V segment lost 4 bases and the J segment 4 bases; nucleotides outside the gene matches: 5. Per the germline V gene, CDR1 is SGHAT and CDR2 is FQNNGV. The CDR3 nucleotides read TGTGCCAGCAGCTCCGGGACTAGCGGAGTCACCGGGGAGCTGTTTTTT. Translation gives CASSSGTSGVTGELFF. Variable domain in full (rest from reference TRBV11-2 and TRBJ2-2): EAGVAQSPRYKIIEKRQSVAFWCNPISGHATLYWYQQILGQGPKLLIQFQNNGVVDDSQLPKDRFSAERLKGVDSTLKIQPAKLEDSAVYLCASSSGTSGVTGELFFGEGSRLTVL.

This clonotype was seen many times. This chain links TRBV12-3 or TRBV12-4 with TRBJ1-1; D remains unclear. V lost 3 bases and J lost 2, with 10 bases in between. This CDR3 is built from 14 residues. The CDR3 DNA sequence: TGTGCCAGCAGTTTGTCTGGGTATAACACTGAAGCTTTCTTT. Amino acid sequence: CASSLSGYNTEAFF.

The table lists this clonotype with many counts. The J gene is TRBJ1-5, the V gene TRBV6-5, with D uncertain. Between the trimmed V and J ends, which lost 5 bases and 6 bases, there was a span of 17 bases. Germline V lookup: CDR1 MNHEY, CDR2 SVGAGI. This CDR3 has 15 residues. The CDR3 sequence is CASSNRNGGGQPQHF. CDR3 DNA sequence: TGTGCCAGCAGTAACCGGAACGGCGGTGGTCAGCCCCAGCATTTT.

This clonotype was counted many times. This chain links TRBV28 with TRBJ1-6; 10 bases agree with TRBD1. This CDR3 is built from 16 residues. From germline, CDR1 is MDHEN and CDR2 SYDVKM. V lost 2 bases, J lost 9 bases, and 7 bases stayed unmatched. The CDR3: CASSLMGWDRGSPLHF. DNA of the CDR3: TGTGCCAGCAGTTTAATGGGGTGGGACAGGGGTTCACCCCTCCACTTT.

The chain joins TRBV20-1 to TRBJ2-7; D is possibly TRBD1 or TRBD2 (5 bases each). The V end was cut by 3 bases, the J end by 7 bases, with 13 bases between. The CDR3 runs 12 residues. Germline V gene lookup returns CDR1 DFQATT and CDR2 SNEGSKA (reference sequence). The CDR3 DNA sequence: TGCAGTGCTAGCCAGGGAGATTGGGAGCAGTACTTC. Its translation is CSASQGDWEQYF.

There are many counts of this clonotype. The chain combines TRBV28 with TRBJ1-1; tentatively, D is TRBD1 (6 bases). This CDR3 has 13 amino acids. The germline V and J ends were trimmed by 10 bases and 0 bases, with 12 bases remaining between them. The V gene's germline CDR1 is MDHEN and CDR2 SYDVKM. DNA for the CDR3: TGTGCCATCTCAGGGGCGCTGAACACTGAAGCTTTCTTT. This encodes CAISGALNTEAFF.

Only a few counts were recorded for this clonotype. J is TRBJ1-5 and V is TRBV18; 7 nucleotides agree with TRBD1. The CDR3 is 17 amino acids. J was trimmed by 4 bases and V by 3 bases; bases with no gene match: 12. Germline V lookup: CDR1 KGHSH, CDR2 LQKENI. This CDR3 is CASSPGQGGGWNQPQHF. The CDR3 DNA reads TGTGCCAGCTCACCCGGTCAAGGGGGCGGATGGAATCAGCCCCAGCATTTT.

This clonotype has at least ten counts. CDR3 nucleotide sequence: TGTGCCAGCAGCCAAGAGTTCAGGGCCAAAAACATTCAGTACTTC. Protein sequence: CASSQEFRAKNIQYF. The chain couples TRBV4-2 to TRBJ2-4, with D uncertain. V dropped 0 bases and J dropped 1 base, with 7 bases sitting between them. The CDR3 runs to 15 residues. The germline V gene has CDR1 LGHNA and CDR2 YNFKEQ.

This clonotype has a count of ten or more. The CDR3 here is CASSPHWGSPQETQYF. The CDR3 DNA reads TGTGCCAGCAGCCCCCACTGGGGAAGCCCTCAAGAGACCCAGTACTTC. The chain has TRBV27 and TRBJ2-5; D unresolved. The V gene lost 6 bases and the J gene lost 2 bases, with 19 bases spanning the gap. The CDR3 spans 16 residues. Germline CDR1 reads MNHEY; CDR2 reads SMNVEV (reference sequence).

The chain carries TRBV30 and TRBJ1-5; 9 nucleotides line up with TRBD1. Losses at the gene ends were 1 base for V and 6 bases for J; bases not matched to a gene: 1. The CDR3 has 13 amino acids. In germline, CDR1 is GTSNPN, CDR2 SVGIG (reference sequence). Written as DNA, the CDR3 is TGTGCCTGGAGTGAGACAGGGGGTCAGCCCCAGCATTTT. Protein product: CAWSETGGQPQHF.